This T cell receptor beta chain was captured by sequencing in a study of T cell changes during pregnancy in multiple sclerosis. This CDR3 contains 14 residues. Only in-frame clones appear in the TCRdb table, and some are missing; sequencing was by immunoSEQ multiplex PCR. The table lists under 40,000 clones, 90% of them singletons. The material sequenced was CD8+ T cells from peripheral blood mononuclear cells, taken in the first trimester of pregnancy. The receptor comes from a female donor with multiple sclerosis, enrolled in a pregnancy study. V and J are TRBV21-1 and TRBJ2-2; TRBD2, the D gene given by the table, was not confirmed from the DNA. TRBV21-1 counts as a pseudogene. The CDR3: CASKETSNTGELFF. DNA for the CDR3: TGTGCCAGCAAGGAGACTTCGAACACCGGGGAGCTGTTTTTT.